The source of this T cell receptor (beta chain) is a study of cytomegalovirus exposure and HLA in healthy donors. General study points: TCR beta chain V- and J-gene trimming was linked, in a later analysis, to a missense variant in DCLRE1C. Relative to equally common others, HLA-associated TCR beta chains showed greater clonal expansion in a later analysis. The authors enumerated under 200 TCR beta chains as linked to cytomegalovirus. The study reported that TCR beta sequences accurately predicted HLA-A and HLA-B alleles in most subjects.

13 Jbeta primers and 60 Vbeta primers were used for the PCR. Some clones are missing from TCRdb's copy, which holds only in-frame ones; the method was immunoSEQ multiplex PCR. Of 90,000 to 150,000 clones in the sample, less than 75% were seen once. The germline V gene encodes CDR1 SGHTA and CDR2 FQGNSA. The CDR3 is 17 amino acids. Trimming stripped 0 bases from V and 4 bases from J, with 16 bases between. Regarding this clone: As yet, its antigen is unknown.

This rearrangement joins TRBV7-2 to TRBJ2-4, with D maybe TRBD1 (5 bases). The clonotype comes from a middle-aged woman in good health and CMV-seronegative. Input material: PBMCs. This chain's CDR3 is CASSLASGAAAKNIQYF. In nucleotides, the CDR3 is TGTGCCAGCAGCTTAGCGAGTGGGGCCGCCGCTAAAAACATTCAGTACTTC.